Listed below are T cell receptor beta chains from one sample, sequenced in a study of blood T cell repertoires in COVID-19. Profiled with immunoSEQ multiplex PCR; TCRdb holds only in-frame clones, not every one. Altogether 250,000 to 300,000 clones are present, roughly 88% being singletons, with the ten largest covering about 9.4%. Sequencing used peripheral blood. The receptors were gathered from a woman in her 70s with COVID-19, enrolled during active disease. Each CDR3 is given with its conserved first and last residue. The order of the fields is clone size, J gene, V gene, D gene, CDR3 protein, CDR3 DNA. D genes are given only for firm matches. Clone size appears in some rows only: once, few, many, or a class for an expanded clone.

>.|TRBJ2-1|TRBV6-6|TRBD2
CAATLAGRYNEQFF
TGTGCCGCTACACTAGCGGGACGCTACAATGAGCAGTTCTTC
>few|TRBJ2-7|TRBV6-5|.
CASSLDRGLPYEQYF
TGTGCCAGCAGTCTAGACAGGGGACTACCTTACGAGCAGTACTTC
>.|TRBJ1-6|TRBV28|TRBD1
CASSLPGQVSYNSPLHF
TGTGCCAGCAGCTTACCGGGACAGGTCTCCTATAATTCACCCCTCCACTTT
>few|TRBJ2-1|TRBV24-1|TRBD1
CATSDPRDRADNEQFF
TGTGCCACCAGTGACCCCCGGGACAGGGCTGACAATGAGCAGTTCTTC
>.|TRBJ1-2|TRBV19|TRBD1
CATSIDRVYGYTF
TGTGCCACCAGCATCGACAGGGTCTATGGCTACACCTTC
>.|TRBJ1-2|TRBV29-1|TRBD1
CSVDDSVGQGAGGYTF
TGCAGCGTTGACGATTCAGTAGGACAGGGGGCTGGAGGCTACACCTTC
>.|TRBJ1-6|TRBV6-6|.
CASSYSLRSGSPLHF
TGTGCCAGCAGTTACTCGCTCAGGAGCGGCTCACCCCTCCACTTT
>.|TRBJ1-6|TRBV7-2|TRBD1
CASSPGQYNSPLHF
TGTGCCAGCAGCCCGGGACAGTATAATTCACCCCTCCACTTT
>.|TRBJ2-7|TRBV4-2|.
CASSQVGGLNYEQYF
TGTGCCAGCAGCCAGGTGGGAGGTCTGAACTACGAGCAGTACTTC
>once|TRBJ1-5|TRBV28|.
CASASGNQPQHF
TGTGCCAGTGCCAGCGGCAATCAGCCCCAGCATTTT
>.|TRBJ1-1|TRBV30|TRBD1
CAWSVVGTGPTEAFF
TGTGCCTGGAGTGTAGTAGGGACAGGGCCCACTGAAGCTTTCTTT
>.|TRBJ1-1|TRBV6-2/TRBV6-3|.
CASSGRGVGEAFF
TGTGCCAGCAGTGGGAGGGGGGTCGGTGAAGCTTTCTTT
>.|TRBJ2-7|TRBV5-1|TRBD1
CASSPGQGVSYEQYF
TGCGCCAGCAGCCCGGGACAGGGCGTCTCCTACGAGCAGTACTTC
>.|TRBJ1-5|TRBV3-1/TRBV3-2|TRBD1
CASSQDRTGVTLGNQPQHF
TGTGCCAGCAGCCAAGATCGGACAGGGGTTACTCTTGGGAATCAGCCCCAGCATTTT
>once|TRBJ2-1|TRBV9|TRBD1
CASSEATGVGYNEQFF
TGTGCCAGCAGCGAAGCCACAGGGGTCGGATACAATGAGCAGTTCTTC
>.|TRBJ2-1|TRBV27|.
CASSFRGRRSYNEQFF
TGTGCCAGCAGTTTTAGGGGTAGACGTTCCTACAATGAGCAGTTCTTC
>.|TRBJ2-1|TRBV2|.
CAIPGGTRGQVTNEQFF
TGTGCCATCCCAGGCGGTACGCGAGGGCAGGTCACGAATGAGCAGTTCTTC
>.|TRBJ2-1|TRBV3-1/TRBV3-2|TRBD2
CASSRGGTNNEQFF
TGTGCCAGCAGCCGGGGAGGGACTAACAATGAGCAGTTCTTC
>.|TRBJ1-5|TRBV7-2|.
CASSLTFSGNGQPQHF
TGTGCCAGCAGCCTCACCTTTTCCGGTAACGGTCAGCCCCAGCATTTT
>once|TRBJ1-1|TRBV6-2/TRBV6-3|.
CASSDLQGGDTEAFF
TGTGCCAGCAGCGATTTACAGGGAGGGGACACTGAAGCTTTCTTT
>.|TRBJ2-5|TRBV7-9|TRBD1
CATLDRVGETQYF
TGTGCCACCTTGGACAGGGTGGGAGAGACCCAGTACTTC
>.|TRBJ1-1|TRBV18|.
CASSQKTGNTEAFF
TGTGCCAGCTCACAGAAAACAGGGAACACTGAAGCTTTCTTT
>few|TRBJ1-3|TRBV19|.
CASSSDRWNTIYF
TGTGCCAGTAGTTCGGACAGATGGAACACCATATATTTT
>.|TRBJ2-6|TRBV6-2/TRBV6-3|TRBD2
CASSYTLAGPHWGANVLTF
TGTGCCAGCAGTTATACCCTAGCGGGACCTCACTGGGGGGCCAACGTCCTGACTTTC
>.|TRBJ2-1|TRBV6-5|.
CASPRQGSLNEQFF
TGTGCCAGCCCAAGGCAGGGGAGTCTGAATGAGCAGTTCTTC